The next 25 T cell receptor beta chains were all read from a single sample in a study of shared clonotypes between healthy human individuals. TCRdb keeps only in-frame clones here, not all; method: immunoSEQ multiplex PCR. The data show approximately 440,000 clones, roughly 80% seen once. The sample comprised PBMCs. These receptors originate from a woman between 40 and 50 years old in good health. Some clones in this sample may be carry-over from other donors' samples.

This clone was found a few times. The chain employs TRBV5-1 and TRBJ2-1, with 11 bases matching TRBD2. The ends lost 5 bases at V and 5 bases at J; junction bases unmatched: 3. The CDR3 covers 14 residues. Germline V gene lookup returns CDR1 SGHRS and CDR2 YFSETQ. The CDR3 region has the DNA TGCGCCAGCAGAGGGACTAGCGGACACAATGAGCAGTTCTTC. Amino acid sequence: CASRGTSGHNEQFF.

The J gene is TRBJ2-7, the V gene TRBV19; a possible D gene is TRBD1 (6 bases). Germline V gives CDR1 LNHDA, CDR2 SQIVND (reference sequence). Between the trimmed V and J ends, which lost 8 bases and 5 bases, there was a span of 19 bases. The CDR3 loop spans 14 amino acids. CDR3 DNA sequence: TGTGCCAGTCGAGAGACAGGAGGTTATGACGAGCAGTACTTC. This encodes CASRETGGYDEQYF.

The genes are TRBV7-2 and TRBJ2-7; D is unresolved. The germline gives CDR1 SGHTA, CDR2 FQGNSA. The V end was cut by 4 bases, the J end by 2 bases, with 15 bases between. This CDR3 contains 15 residues. CDR3 amino acids: CASSYPRGNTYEQYF. CDR3 coding DNA: TGTGCCAGCAGCTACCCTCGAGGCAACACCTACGAGCAGTACTTC.

In regard to this clone: It differs at one base from a far larger clone, so likely a read error. V is TRBV4-1 and J is TRBJ1-1, with D possibly being TRBD1 (5 bases). Germline CDR1 reads MGHRA; CDR2 reads YSYEKL. The CDR3 totals 13 residues. The chain's CDR3 is CASSQRSGLQNLF. CDR3 DNA sequence: TGCGCCAGCAGCCAAAGATCGGGACTACAAAATTTATTT.

Worth noting for this clone: In the same sample, other DNA sequences code for this CDR3. This chain uses TRBV7-9 with TRBJ2-5; D is unclear. V was trimmed by 3 bases and J by 4 bases, leaving 3 bases between them. The CDR3 length is 11 residues. Germline CDR1 is SEHNR and CDR2 is FQNEAQ (reference sequence). As DNA, the CDR3 is TGTGCCAGCAGCTTCTCAGAGACCCAGTACTTC. It yields the protein CASSFSETQYF.

The chain joins TRBV28 to TRBJ1-5; D call uncertain. CDR3 length: 15 residues. V lost 2 bases to trimming and J lost 2 bases, with 10 bases between them. In germline, CDR1 is MDHEN, CDR2 SYDVKM. This CDR3 reads CASSLERVGNQPQHF. The CDR3 nucleotides read TGTGCCAGCAGTTTAGAGAGGGTAGGCAATCAGCCCCAGCATTTT.

The gene calls are TRBV11-2 and TRBJ2-1, with D unclear. The V end lost 5 bases, the J end lost 2 bases, and 13 bases lay between the germline ends. Germline loops: CDR1 SGHAT, CDR2 FQNNGV. The length of the CDR3 is 15 residues. CDR3 sequence: CASSPVGRAYNEQFF. The CDR3 DNA follows: TGTGCCAGCAGCCCGGTAGGAAGGGCCTACAATGAGCAGTTCTTC.

V usage is TRBV9 and J usage is TRBJ2-7; weak D call: TRBD2 (5 bases). Germline CDR1 reads SGDLS; CDR2 reads YYNGEE. The CDR3 consists of 14 residues. V gave up 0 bases and J gave up 2 bases, with 9 bases separating them. The CDR3 bases are TGTGCCAGCAGCGTAGAGCGGATCCCCTACGAGCAGTACTTC. Translating gives CASSVERIPYEQYF.

As DNA, the CDR3 is TGTGCCAGCGTGGGACAGGGGAACTCTGGGGCCAACGTCCTGACTTTC. Encoded protein: CASVGQGNSGANVLTF. The chain recombines TRBV5-4 with TRBJ2-6; 10 nucleotides match TRBD1. The ends lost 7 bases at V and 0 bases at J; junction bases unmatched: 4. CDR3 length: 16 amino acids. Germline V CDR1 and CDR2: SGHNT, YYREEE (reference sequence).

The chain uses TRBV19 and TRBJ1-5, with TRBD1 identical over 8 bases. The CDR3 sequence is 14 residues long. J was trimmed by 2 bases and V by 6 bases; bases with no gene match: 3. Germline V gives CDR1 LNHDA, CDR2 SQIVND (reference sequence). CDR3 protein: CASSVGQGNQPQHF. The CDR3 bases are TGTGCCAGTAGCGTGGGACAGGGCAATCAGCCCCAGCATTTT.

A few counts support this clone. Compared with germline, one end of the junction differs, possibly owing to a read error. The J gene is TRBJ2-3, the V gene TRBV5-4, with D unclear. This CDR3 contains 13 residues. Per germline, CDR1 SGHNT and CDR2 YYREEE (reference sequence). The CDR3, as DNA: TGTGCCAGCACCTTGGCAGGCACAGATACGCAGTATTTT. This encodes CASTLAGTDTQYF.

V and J are TRBV4-2 and TRBJ2-7; TRBD2 aligns across 12 bases. V was clipped by 6 bases and J by 1 base; unmatched bases: 1. Germline CDR1 reads LGHNA; CDR2 reads YNFKEQ. This CDR3 has 14 residues. CDR3 coding DNA: TGTGCCAGCAGACTAGCGGGAGGTTCCTACGAGCAGTACTTC. It codes for CASRLAGGSYEQYF.

A single count supports this clone. The V gene is TRBV5-4, the J gene TRBJ2-7, with 7 bases fitting TRBD2. V shed 4 bases, J shed 5 bases, and the junction held 9 bases outside the gene matches. This CDR3 contains 14 residues. The germline gives CDR1 SGHNT, CDR2 YYREEE (reference sequence). Here the CDR3 DNA reads TGTGCCAGCAGCGCGGCCCGGGGGGACCACGAGCAGTACTTC. Amino acids: CASSAARGDHEQYF.

The V and J genes are TRBV9 and TRBJ2-3; 14 bases line up with TRBD2. CDR3 length: 15 amino acids. Germline V CDR1 and CDR2: SGDLS, YYNGEE. V lost 3 bases, J lost 4 bases, and 1 base stayed unmatched. In DNA, the CDR3 is TGTGCCAGCAGCGAGACTAGCGGGAGGGCAGATACGCAGTATTTT. This gives the protein CASSETSGRADTQYF.

This clone appeared many times. The V and J genes are TRBV15 and TRBJ2-3; D remains unclear. Per the germline V gene, CDR1 is LNHNV and CDR2 is YYDKDF (reference sequence). The CDR3 loop spans 14 amino acids. Trimming took 1 base from V and 5 from J, leaving 10 bases between them. This CDR3 is CATSRGGIGDTQYF. The CDR3 bases are TGTGCCACCAGCAGAGGAGGTATAGGAGATACGCAGTATTTT.

This chain links TRBV18 with TRBJ1-1, with D perhaps TRBD1 (5 bases). The CDR3 is 13 amino acids. CDR1 and CDR2 from the germline V gene are KGHSH and LQKENI. The V end was cut by 0 bases, the J end by 8 bases, with 10 bases between. Here the CDR3 reads CASSPPTVAEAFF. CDR3 DNA: TGTGCCAGCTCACCACCGACAGTTGCGGAAGCTTTCTTT.

The chain uses TRBV5-4 and TRBJ2-1; D is ambiguous. V gave up 0 bases and J gave up 0 bases, with 7 bases separating them. CDR1 SGHNT and CDR2 YYREEE come from the germline V gene (reference sequence). This CDR3 has 15 residues. CDR3 in amino acids: CASSLDISSYNEQFF. The CDR3 DNA follows: TGTGCCAGCAGCTTGGATATAAGCTCCTACAATGAGCAGTTCTTC.

This chain uses TRBV7-8 with TRBJ1-1; no clear D. V lost 8 bases to trimming and J lost 2 bases, with 18 bases between them. This CDR3 comprises 15 residues. Germline V lookup: CDR1 SGHVS, CDR2 FQNEAQ. CDR3 residues: CASVLFPQSNTEAFF. The CDR3 region has the DNA TGTGCCAGCGTGCTTTTTCCGCAGTCAAACACTGAAGCTTTCTTT.

A remark on this clone: It differs at one base from a far larger clone, so likely a read error. CDR3 residues: CASTPGLAGHEQYF. In nucleotides, the CDR3 is TGTGCCAGCACCCCGGGACTAGCGGGACACGAGCAGTACTTC. The chain employs TRBV7-6 and TRBJ2-7; TRBD2 matches 13 bases. V was clipped by 7 bases and J by 5 bases; unmatched bases: 5. CDR1 SGHVS and CDR2 FNYEAQ come from the germline V gene. The CDR3 is 14 residues long.

The chain carries TRBV7-9 and TRBJ1-4; a possible D gene is TRBD1 (6 bases). The CDR3 runs 13 residues. Germline V CDR1 and CDR2: SEHNR, FQNEAQ (reference sequence). V was trimmed by 1 base and J by 7 bases, leaving 7 bases between them. The CDR3 protein is CASSLVDSEKLFF. The CDR3 DNA follows: TGTGCCAGCAGCTTAGTGGACAGTGAAAAACTGTTTTTT.

The chain joins TRBV28 to TRBJ1-2, with TRBD1 as a possible D gene (6 bases). The V gene's germline CDR1 is MDHEN and CDR2 SYDVKM. The CDR3 has 15 residues. V lost 7 bases and J lost 0, with 15 bases in between. CDR3 DNA: TGTGCCAGCATCAGGGGAAGAACCACTAACTATGGCTACACCTTC. It translates to CASIRGRTTNYGYTF.

The V gene is TRBV27, the J gene TRBJ2-1; D might be TRBD2 (6 bases). Germline loops: CDR1 MNHEY, CDR2 SMNVEV (reference sequence). V gave up 4 bases and J gave up 10 bases, with 11 bases separating them. The CDR3 runs 12 residues. CDR3 loop: CASSYWGREQFF. As DNA, the CDR3 is TGTGCCAGCAGTTATTGGGGGAGGGAGCAGTTCTTC.

This clone has only a few counts. The gene calls are TRBV5-4 and TRBJ2-1; 10 nucleotides align to TRBD1. Germline V gene lookup returns CDR1 SGHNT and CDR2 YYREEE (reference sequence). V shed 4 bases and J 4 bases; nucleotides not matched to a gene: 11. The CDR3 loop spans 17 amino acids. The CDR3 is CASSNFPRTGGYNEQFF. The CDR3 bases are TGTGCCAGCAGCAACTTTCCCCGGACAGGGGGTTACAATGAGCAGTTCTTC.

The CDR3 DNA reads TGTGCCAGCAGCGTCCGACTAGCGGGTGAGCAGTTCTTC. The encoded protein is CASSVRLAGEQFF. The chain links TRBV7-3 to TRBJ2-1; 10 nucleotides agree with TRBD2. The CDR3 length is 13 residues. Germline V gives CDR1 SGHTA, CDR2 FQGTGA. Trimming removed 5 bases from V and 9 bases from J; junction bases left unmatched: 4.

The chain uses TRBV12-1 and TRBJ2-2; TRBD1, as called in the table, went unchecked against the DNA. TRBV12-1 is reported as a pseudogene. The CDR3 covers 16 residues. The CDR3 DNA follows: TGTGCCAGCAGCTCCTGGACAGGGGGGAGCACCGGGGAGCTGTTTTTT. Protein: CASSSWTGGSTGELFF.